Below are 18 T cell receptor beta chains sequenced from a single sample in a study of T cell responses to AZD1222 COVID-19 vaccine. TCRdb's copy holds only in-frame clones and misses some; the assay was immunoSEQ multiplex PCR. This table has 150,000 to 200,000 clones, 80% to 95% appearing once. This specimen consisted of peripheral blood, obtained on day 0 of AZD1222 vaccination. The receptors come from an adult in good health.

This clone showed up just once. The gene calls are TRBV30 and TRBJ1-4; D remains ambiguous. Trimming removed 5 bases from V and 8 bases from J, with 12 bases in between. Germline CDR1 GTSNPN, CDR2 SVGIG (reference sequence). CDR3 size: 12 residues. For the CDR3, the DNA is TGTGCCTGGGCTGCGGGGAAGGAAAAACTGTTTTTT. As protein: CAWAAGKEKLFF.

The V and J genes are TRBV18 and TRBJ2-7; TRBD1 or TRBD2 may be the D gene (6 bases each). The CDR3 is made up of 13 amino acids. The germline gives CDR1 KGHSH, CDR2 LQKENI. Between the trimmed V and J ends, which lost 2 bases and 2 bases, there was a span of 7 bases. CDR3 DNA: TGTGCCAGCTCACCAAGGGGGGCCTACGAGCAGTACTTC. Its protein product is CASSPRGAYEQYF.

The chain links TRBV4-2 to TRBJ2-1; no clear D gene. Germline assignment: CDR1 LGHNA and CDR2 YNFKEQ. Trimming cost V 1 base and J 0 bases, with 13 bases left between them. This CDR3 has 17 amino acids. DNA of the CDR3: TGTGCCAGCAGCCAAGCTGTAAACAGAAACTCCTACAATGAGCAGTTCTTC. This codes for CASSQAVNRNSYNEQFF.

This clone was seen a handful of times. V gene TRBV7-8 combines with J gene TRBJ2-3; perhaps TRBD2 as D (5 bases). Germline lookup yields CDR1 SGHVS and CDR2 FQNEAQ. CDR3 length: 17 residues. V lost 4 bases, J lost 6 bases, and 23 bases lay in between. CDR3 sequence: CASSSLVARRGLDTQYF. CDR3 in DNA: TGTGCCAGCAGCTCTTTGGTGGCCCGTCGGGGATTGGATACGCAGTATTTT.

The rearrangement uses TRBV6-6 and TRBJ2-3; 9 nucleotides align to TRBD1. J gave up 6 bases and V 5 bases, and 6 bases lay outside the gene matches. The CDR3 extends over 14 amino acids. The germline gives CDR1 MNHNY, CDR2 SVGAGI (reference sequence). The CDR3 nucleotides are TGTGCCAGCAGTCGCGGACAGGGGAAGGATACGCAGTATTTT. Its translation is CASSRGQGKDTQYF.

This clone was detected only a few times. The chain links TRBV7-3 to TRBJ2-7; unclear D gene. The CDR3 runs 14 residues. Trimming left V 0 bases short and J 6 bases short, with 12 bases between. Germline-derived CDR1 and CDR2 are SGHTA and FQGTGA. The chain's CDR3 is CASSLTAPMGEQYF. The CDR3 DNA follows: TGTGCCAGCAGCTTAACCGCACCCATGGGCGAGCAGTACTTC.

V is TRBV2 and J is TRBJ1-6; D may be TRBD1 (5 bases). The ends were cut back, 7 bases at V and 0 bases at J, with 10 bases in the middle. The CDR3 extends over 15 amino acids. Germline CDR1 is SNHLY and CDR2 is FYNNEI. CDR3 sequence: CASKGEGSYNSPLHF. The CDR3 region has the DNA TGTGCCAGCAAAGGGGAGGGCTCCTATAATTCACCCCTCCACTTT.

The chain combines TRBV6-5 with TRBJ1-4; the D is unclear. Germline values: CDR1 MNHEY, CDR2 SVGAGI. V dropped 6 bases and J dropped 4 bases, with 12 bases sitting between them. The CDR3 length is 14 residues. CDR3 residues: CASRDSLNNEKLFF. The CDR3 DNA is TGTGCCAGCAGAGATTCCTTAAATAATGAAAAACTGTTTTTT.

V is TRBV6-5 and J is TRBJ1-2, with D possibly TRBD1 on 5 matching bases. The CDR3 runs to 13 residues. The ends were cut back, 5 bases at V and 3 bases at J, with 10 bases in the middle. Germline lookup yields CDR1 MNHEY and CDR2 SVGAGI. In DNA, the CDR3 is TGTGCCAGCAGTCCCCTGGGACACTATGGCTACACCTTC. Its protein is CASSPLGHYGYTF.

The chain is built from TRBV11-3 and TRBJ2-1; possible D gene TRBD1, 6 bases. Trimming cost V 0 bases and J 6 bases, with 21 bases left between them. The germline V gene encodes CDR1 SGHNT and CDR2 YENEEA. The CDR3 is 18 residues long. The CDR3 reads CASSLDRTVDLRPNEQFF. The DNA of the CDR3 is TGTGCCAGCAGCTTAGATCGGACAGTCGATCTTAGACCCAATGAGCAGTTCTTC.

The chain is built from TRBV10-2 and TRBJ2-3, with 11 bases aligning to TRBD2. Germline loops: CDR1 WSHSY, CDR2 SAAADI. The CDR3 covers 15 residues. V lost 2 bases to trimming and J lost 8 bases; unmatched junction nucleotides: 6. The CDR3 DNA is TGCGCCAGCAGTGAGCGGTTAGCGGGAGGGAGTACGCAGTATTTT. It yields the protein CASSERLAGGSTQYF.

This clone was seen a single time. The rearrangement joins TRBV28 to TRBJ2-3; D is tentatively TRBD1 or TRBD2 (5 bases each). V gave up 5 bases and J gave up 6 bases, with 18 bases separating them. This CDR3 is built from 15 residues. CDR1 and CDR2 (germline): MDHEN, SYDVKM. Here the CDR3 DNA reads TGTGCCAGCAGTAAGGGACGAAGGATTAGGGATACGCAGTATTTT. This codes for CASSKGRRIRDTQYF. Full variable domain (outside the CDR3, taken from reference TRBV28 and TRBJ2-3): DVKVTQSSRYLVKRTGEKVFLECVQDMDHENMFWYRQDPGLGLRLIYFSYDVKMKEKGDIPEGYSVSREKKERFSLILESASTNQTSMYLCASSKGRRIRDTQYFGPGTRLTVL.

The rearrangement joins TRBV24-1 to TRBJ2-7, with 7 bases aligning to TRBD2. This CDR3 contains 16 residues. Germline CDR1 and CDR2: KGHDR and SFDVKD. V shed 0 bases, J shed 2 bases, and the junction held 6 bases outside the gene matches. In DNA form, the CDR3 reads TGTGCCACCAGTGATTTGGGGTCTAGCGGCACCTACGAGCAGTACTTC. Protein: CATSDLGSSGTYEQYF.

The gene calls are TRBV30 and TRBJ1-2, with D perhaps TRBD1 (5 bases). CDR3 length: 16 amino acids. Germline-derived CDR1 and CDR2 are GTSNPN and SVGIG (reference sequence). The V gene lost 2 bases and the J gene lost 2 bases, with 18 bases spanning the gap. The CDR3 DNA follows: TGTGCCTGGAGTCAGGGCGGGGTCGCGGGCAACTATGGCTACACCTTC. Translated: CAWSQGGVAGNYGYTF.

This clone turned up a few times. The chain carries TRBV9 and TRBJ2-7, with D possibly matching TRBD2 (6 bases). CDR3 length: 12 amino acids. Germline V gene sequence: CDR1 SGDLS, CDR2 YYNGEE. The ends were cut back, 3 bases at V and 5 bases at J, with 9 bases in the middle. Here the CDR3 DNA reads TGTGCCAGCAGCGGGAGGGACCACGAGCAGTACTTC. Amino acid sequence: CASSGRDHEQYF.

This chain joins TRBV5-1 and TRBJ2-1, with 7 bases aligning to TRBD2. V lost 6 bases to trimming and J lost 2 bases; unmatched junction nucleotides: 5. Germline V CDR1 and CDR2: SGHRS, YFSETQ. CDR3 length equals 14 residues. The CDR3 coding sequence is TGCGCCAGCACTCCTAGCGGTGCCTACAATGAGCAGTTCTTC. It specifies CASTPSGAYNEQFF.

This sequence joins TRBV7-2 and TRBJ2-3, with 13 bases fitting TRBD2. The CDR3 contains 18 residues. CDR1 SGHTA and CDR2 FQGNSA come from the germline V gene. V lost 5 bases to trimming and J lost 1 base; unmatched junction nucleotides: 9. The CDR3 DNA reads as TGTGCCAGCAGCCCATCCGGACTAGCGGGAGCGCGCACAGATACGCAGTATTTT. This gives the protein CASSPSGLAGARTDTQYF.

The chain recombines TRBV7-9 with TRBJ2-5; TRBD2 is a possible D gene (6 bases). Trimming stripped 7 bases from V and 4 bases from J, with 13 bases between. The CDR3 is made up of 13 amino acids. From germline, CDR1 is SEHNR and CDR2 FQNEAQ (reference sequence). CDR3 sequence reads: CASTTGGPETQYF. The CDR3 bases are TGTGCCAGCACTACCGGGGGTCCAGAGACCCAGTACTTC. The whole variable domain, filled in from reference TRBV7-9 and TRBJ2-5, reads DTGVSQNPRHKITKRGQNVTFRCDPISEHNRLYWYRQTLGQGPEFLTYFQNEAQLEKSRLLSDRFSAERPKGSFSTLEIQRTEQGDSAMYLCASTTGGPETQYFGPGTRLLVL.